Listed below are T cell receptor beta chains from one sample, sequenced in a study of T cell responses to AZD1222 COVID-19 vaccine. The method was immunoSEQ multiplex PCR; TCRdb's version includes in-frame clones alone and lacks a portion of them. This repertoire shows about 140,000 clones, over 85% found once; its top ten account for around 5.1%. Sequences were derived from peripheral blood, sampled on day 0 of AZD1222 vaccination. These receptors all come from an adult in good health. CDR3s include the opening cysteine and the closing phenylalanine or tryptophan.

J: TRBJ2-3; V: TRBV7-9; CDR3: CASSFHGTDTQYF
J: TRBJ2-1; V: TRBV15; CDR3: CATSRDSRGTHEQFF
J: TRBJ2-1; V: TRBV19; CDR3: CASSNGDEQFF
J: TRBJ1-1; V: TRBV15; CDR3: CATSIVGGTEAFF
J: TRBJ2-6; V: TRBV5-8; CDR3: CASSTPTGSPVPGANVLTF
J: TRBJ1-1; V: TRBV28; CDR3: CASTEPGQGRTEAFF
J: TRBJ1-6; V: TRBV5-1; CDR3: CASATEVNNSPLHF
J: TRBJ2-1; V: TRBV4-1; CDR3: CASSHVVNEQFF
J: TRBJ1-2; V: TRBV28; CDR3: CASRSTDRGPYGYTF
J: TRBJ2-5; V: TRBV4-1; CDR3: CASSQADTLRRETQYF
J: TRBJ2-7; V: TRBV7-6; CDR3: CASSPEGRTGGVYEQYF
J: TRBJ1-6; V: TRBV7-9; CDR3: CASSYRDSPSPLHF
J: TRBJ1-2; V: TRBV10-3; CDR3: CAISGEGFDGYTF
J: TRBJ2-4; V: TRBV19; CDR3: CASSIPYRGWNIQYF
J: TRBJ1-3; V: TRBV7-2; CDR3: CASSLMGQGANTIYF
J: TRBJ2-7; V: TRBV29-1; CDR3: CSVEREGNYEQYF
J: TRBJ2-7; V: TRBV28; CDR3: CASSTRTGGSYEQYF
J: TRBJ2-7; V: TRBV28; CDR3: CASSQGGRGSYEQYF
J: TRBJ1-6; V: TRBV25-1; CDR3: CASRSEGYFRDRGGVLHF
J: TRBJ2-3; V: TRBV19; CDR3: CASTDLSTDTQYF
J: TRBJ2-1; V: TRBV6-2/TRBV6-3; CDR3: CASSWTSGIYNEQFF
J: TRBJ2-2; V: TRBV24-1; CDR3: CATSDYRADATNGELFF
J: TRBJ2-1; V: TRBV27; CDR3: CASSGGLALRAYNEQFF